This TCR beta chain was documented in a study of shared clonotypes between healthy human individuals. Only in-frame clones appear in the TCRdb table, and some are missing; sequencing was by immunoSEQ multiplex PCR. The data hold about 580,000 clones, with roughly 98% observed a single time. In germline, CDR1 is SNHLY, CDR2 FYNNEI. Between the trimmed V and J ends, which lost 5 bases and 4 bases, there was a span of 9 bases. The CDR3 loop spans 13 amino acids. The naive CD8 fraction comprised CD45RO-negative cells positively selected for CCR7 and excluded terminally differentiated effector memory CD45RA+ cells. This clone was seen a single time.

The TCR was taken from a man aged 30 to 45 in good health. Sequenced input: naive CD8+ T cells sorted from blood. The chain joins TRBV2 to TRBJ2-1; TRBD2 is a possible D gene (5 bases). Here the CDR3 reads CASSPGNYNEQFF. DNA for the CDR3: TGTGCCAGCAGTCCCGGGAATTACAATGAGCAGTTCTTC.